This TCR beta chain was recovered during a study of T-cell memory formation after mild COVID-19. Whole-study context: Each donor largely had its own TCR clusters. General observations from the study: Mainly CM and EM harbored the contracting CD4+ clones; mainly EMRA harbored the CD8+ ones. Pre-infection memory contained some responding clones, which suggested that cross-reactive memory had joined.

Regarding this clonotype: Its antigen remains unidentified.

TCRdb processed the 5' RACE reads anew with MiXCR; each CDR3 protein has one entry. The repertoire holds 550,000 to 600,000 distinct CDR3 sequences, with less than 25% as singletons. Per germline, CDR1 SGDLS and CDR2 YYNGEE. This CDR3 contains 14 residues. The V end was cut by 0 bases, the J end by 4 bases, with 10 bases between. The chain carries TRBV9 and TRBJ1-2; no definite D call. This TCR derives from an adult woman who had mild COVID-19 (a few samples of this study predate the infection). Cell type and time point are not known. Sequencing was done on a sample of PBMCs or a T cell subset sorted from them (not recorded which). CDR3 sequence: CASSVGWSAYGYTF. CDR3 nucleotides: TGTGCCAGCAGCGTAGGATGGTCAGCCTATGGCTACACCTTC.